Listed here are 2 T cell receptor beta chains from one sample, sequenced in a study of PD-1 blockade in classical Hodgkin lymphoma. Each patient relapsed following autologous stem cell transplantation, and prior brentuximab vedotin exposure differed. Libraries were prepared by immunoSEQ multiplex PCR; TCRdb keeps only in-frame clonotypes and omits some of them. The repertoire has about 12,000 clones, around 80% of them found once; the top ten carry around a quarter. The sample in question was peripheral blood mononuclear cells (PBMCs), obtained at baseline. The receptor set was obtained from a human donor with classical Hodgkin lymphoma.

This clone occurred once. In nucleotides, the CDR3 is TGTGCCAGCAGCGTAGGCCCAGGATCAGGCCAAGAGACCCAGTACTTC. The encoded protein is CASSVGPGSGQETQYF. J is TRBJ2-5 and V is TRBV9; D is unresolved. CDR1 is SGDLS, CDR2 YYNGEE, per germline. The V and J ends lost 0 bases and 1 base respectively, with 13 bases between them. The CDR3 totals 16 residues. The full variable domain, rest sourced from reference TRBV9 and TRBJ2-5, is DSGVTQTPKHLITATGQRVTLRCSPRSGDLSVYWYQQSLDQGLQFLIQYYNGEERAKGNILERFSAQQFPDLHSELNLSSLELGDSALYFCASSVGPGSGQETQYFGPGTRLLVL.

The V call is TRBV6-1, the J call TRBJ2-4; D gene unclear. Germline V gives CDR1 MNHNS, CDR2 SASEGT. CDR3 length: 13 residues. V was clipped by 5 bases and J by 2 bases, with 7 bases between them. This chain's CDR3 is CASSLPPKNIQYF. The CDR3 region has the DNA TGTGCCAGCAGTCTACCTCCCAAAAACATTCAGTACTTC.